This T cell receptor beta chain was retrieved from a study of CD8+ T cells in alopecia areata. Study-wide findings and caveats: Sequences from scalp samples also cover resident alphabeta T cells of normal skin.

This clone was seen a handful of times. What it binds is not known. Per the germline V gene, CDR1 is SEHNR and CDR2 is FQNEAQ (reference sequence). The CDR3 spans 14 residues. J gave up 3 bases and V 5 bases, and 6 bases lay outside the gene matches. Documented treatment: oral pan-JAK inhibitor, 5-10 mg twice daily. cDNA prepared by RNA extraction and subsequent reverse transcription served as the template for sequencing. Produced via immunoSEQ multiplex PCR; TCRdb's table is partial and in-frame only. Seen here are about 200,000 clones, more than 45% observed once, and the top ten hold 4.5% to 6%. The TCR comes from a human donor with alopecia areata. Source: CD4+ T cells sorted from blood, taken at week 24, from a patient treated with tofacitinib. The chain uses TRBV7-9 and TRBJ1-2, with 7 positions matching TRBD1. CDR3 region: CASSPRQGHYGYTF. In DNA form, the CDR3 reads TGTGCCAGCAGCCCCCGACAGGGCCACTATGGCTACACCTTC.